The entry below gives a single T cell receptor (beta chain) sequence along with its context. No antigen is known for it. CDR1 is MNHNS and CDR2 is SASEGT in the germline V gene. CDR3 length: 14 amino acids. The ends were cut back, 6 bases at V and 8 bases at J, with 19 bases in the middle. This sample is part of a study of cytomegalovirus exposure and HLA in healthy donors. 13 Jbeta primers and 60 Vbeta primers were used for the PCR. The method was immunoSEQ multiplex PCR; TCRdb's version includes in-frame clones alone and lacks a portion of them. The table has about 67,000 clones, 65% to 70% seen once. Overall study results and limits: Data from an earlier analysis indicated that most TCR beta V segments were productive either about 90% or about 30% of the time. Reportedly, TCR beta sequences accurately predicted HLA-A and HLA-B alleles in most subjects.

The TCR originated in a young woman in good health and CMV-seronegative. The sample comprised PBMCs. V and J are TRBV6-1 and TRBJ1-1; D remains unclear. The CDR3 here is CASSLKGREGEAFF. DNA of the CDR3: TGTGCCAGCAGCTTAAAAGGGAGGGAGGGCGAAGCTTTCTTT.